This T cell receptor (beta chain) was sequenced for a study of beta chain features in type 1 diabetes. About the study: Sorted cells from all samples, numbering about 99,000,000, were examined. General study findings and limits: Cells with high TCR expression could be over-represented by cDNA sequencing. These data did not resolve whether HLA type affects TCRB rearrangement.

V lost 6 bases and J lost 4, with 12 bases in between. The germline gives CDR1 MNHEY, CDR2 SMNVEV (reference sequence). This CDR3 region has 13 residues. On this clone: The antigen is undetermined.

Reverse transcription of all isolated RNA meant that expressed TCRB transcripts were sequenced. Generated by immunoSEQ multiplex PCR, the TCRdb table keeps only in-frame clones and is missing some. The repertoire holds under 800,000 clones, with about 16% as singletons. The clonotype was recovered from a man aged 18 to 30 in good health. This chain uses TRBV27 with TRBJ1-2; D might be TRBD1 (5 bases). The sequenced material came from naive CD4+ T cells from blood. CDR3 region: CASRQADSYGYTF. The CDR3 nucleotides are TGTGCCAGCAGACAGGCGGACTCCTATGGCTACACCTTC.